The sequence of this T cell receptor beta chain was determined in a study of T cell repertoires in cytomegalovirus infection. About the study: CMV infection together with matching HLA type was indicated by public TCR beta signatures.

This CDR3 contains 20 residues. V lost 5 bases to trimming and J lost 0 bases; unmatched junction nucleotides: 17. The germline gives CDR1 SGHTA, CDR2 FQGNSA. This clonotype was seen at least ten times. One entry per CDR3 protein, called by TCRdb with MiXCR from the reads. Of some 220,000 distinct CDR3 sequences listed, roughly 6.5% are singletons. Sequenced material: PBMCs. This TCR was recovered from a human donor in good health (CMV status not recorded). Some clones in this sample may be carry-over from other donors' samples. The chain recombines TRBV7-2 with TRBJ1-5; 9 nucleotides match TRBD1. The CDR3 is CASSTYGTGLVKDSNQPQHF. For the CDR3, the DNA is TGTGCCAGCAGCACCTACGGGACAGGGCTTGTAAAGGATAGCAATCAGCCCCAGCATTTT.